The 2 T cell receptor beta chains reported below all come from one sample, sequenced in a study of control samples from healthy donors and cancer patients. The assay was immunoSEQ multiplex PCR, and TCRdb's table has in-frame clones only and misses some. Altogether approximately 210,000 clones are present, approximately 90% being singletons, with the ten largest covering about 1.7%. The sequenced sample consisted of blood. These receptors were collected from a man aged 25 to 40 in good health.

V and J are TRBV6-6 and TRBJ1-5; maybe TRBD1 (6 bases). V lost 6 bases, J lost 1 base, and 10 bases lay in between. CDR1 and CDR2 (germline): MNHNY, SVGAGI (reference sequence). The length of the CDR3 is 14 residues. Here the CDR3 reads CASSRTVSNQPQHF. CDR3 bases: TGTGCCAGCAGCCGGACAGTCAGCAATCAGCCCCAGCATTTT.

The genes are TRBV10-3 and TRBJ2-3; D is uncertain. This CDR3 has 12 residues. CDR1 is ENHRY and CDR2 is SYGVKD in the germline V gene. Trimming took 1 base from V and 5 from J, leaving 4 bases between them. The CDR3 DNA sequence: TGTGCCATCAGTGAGTTGCGAGATACGCAGTATTTT. Protein product: CAISELRDTQYF.